The 20 T cell receptor beta chains given below trace back to one sample, sequenced in a study of shared clonotypes between healthy human individuals. TCRdb's copy holds only in-frame clones and misses some; the assay was immunoSEQ multiplex PCR. The sample lists about 2.4 million clones; around 90% were seen once. Sequencing used naive CD4+ T cells sorted from blood. Indicated subset: CD45RA+ positively selected. These receptors were taken from a man younger than 30 in good health.

The rearrangement links TRBV6-5 to TRBJ1-6; TRBD1 matches at 10 bases. The CDR3 contains 15 residues. Germline V CDR1 and CDR2: MNHEY, SVGAGI. V trimming: 6 bases; J trimming: 7 bases; junction bases outside the gene matches: 6. CDR3: CASSRSGQGNSPLHF. The CDR3 DNA sequence: TGTGCCAGCAGCCGCTCGGGACAGGGGAATTCACCCCTCCACTTT.

The chain recombines TRBV7-6 with TRBJ2-5; D might be TRBD1 (6 bases). The CDR3 runs to 15 residues. Germline V gives CDR1 SGHVS, CDR2 FNYEAQ. V was cut by 8 bases and J by 1 base, with 17 bases left in between. The CDR3 here is CASLERGSPQETQYF. The DNA for the CDR3 is TGTGCCAGCTTAGAAAGGGGGTCACCCCAAGAGACCCAGTACTTC.

This clone was detected only once. V and J are TRBV5-1 and TRBJ2-7; 8 nucleotides align to TRBD1. Trimming took 4 bases from V and 3 from J; bases not matched to a gene: 6. The germline CDR1 and CDR2 sequences are SGHRS and YFSETQ. The CDR3 totals 14 residues. As DNA, the CDR3 is TGCGCCAGCAGCCAAAGACAGGGGAACTACGAGCAGTACTTC. Its translation: CASSQRQGNYEQYF.

The CDR3 DNA sequence: TGTGCCAGCAGCCTGGACAGGGGGCAAAGAAACGGCTACACCTTC. As protein: CASSLDRGQRNGYTF. This chain links TRBV5-6 with TRBJ1-2; the match to TRBD1 covers 11 bases. V lost 4 bases to trimming and J lost 8 bases; unmatched junction nucleotides: 10. The CDR3 sequence is 15 residues long. The germline gives CDR1 SGHDT, CDR2 YYEEEE.

The genes are TRBV28 and TRBJ2-5; TRBD1 might be the D (5 bases). V was clipped by 6 bases and J by 4 bases, with 12 bases between them. Germline CDR1 MDHEN, CDR2 SYDVKM. The CDR3 runs to 13 residues. CDR3 sequence reads: CASSPGAPETQYF. The CDR3 DNA is TGTGCCAGCAGCCCTGGGGCCCCAGAGACCCAGTACTTC. The variable domain in full, with the rest retrieved from reference TRBV28 and TRBJ2-5, is DVKVTQSSRYLVKRTGEKVFLECVQDMDHENMFWYRQDPGLGLRLIYFSYDVKMKEKGDIPEGYSVSREKKERFSLILESASTNQTSMYLCASSPGAPETQYFGPGTRLLVL.

V is TRBV5-1 and J is TRBJ1-1, with a possible D match to TRBD1 (5 bases). Trimming stripped 3 bases from V and 7 bases from J, with 10 bases between. The CDR3 extends over 12 amino acids. Germline V lookup: CDR1 SGHRS, CDR2 YFSETQ. Here the CDR3 DNA reads TGCGCCAGCAGCTCCGGGGCAGTTGAAGCTTTCTTT. Translation: CASSSGAVEAFF.

The chain links TRBV5-4 to TRBJ2-3; a weak D match, TRBD2 (5 bases). V was clipped by 0 bases and J by 2 bases, with 13 bases between them. There are 16 residues in the CDR3. Germline CDR1 is SGHNT and CDR2 is YYREEE (reference sequence). The CDR3 DNA follows: TGTGCCAGCAGCTTGGCCGGGAAGGGAAACACAGATACGCAGTATTTT. It translates to CASSLAGKGNTDTQYF.

This clone has only a few counts. This chain uses TRBV2 with TRBJ1-5; D gene uncertain. The germline gives CDR1 SNHLY, CDR2 FYNNEI. CDR3 size: 13 residues. The ends were cut back, 2 bases at V and 2 bases at J, with 4 bases in the middle. DNA of the CDR3: TGTGCCAGCAGTGAAACAGGCAATCAGCCCCAGCATTTT. Its translation: CASSETGNQPQHF.

The V call is TRBV7-2, the J call TRBJ1-2, with a weak D call TRBD1 (5 bases). The CDR3 is 13 residues long. The germline gives CDR1 SGHTA, CDR2 FQGNSA. The V end lost 1 base, the J end lost 8 bases, and 11 bases lay between the germline ends. CDR3 sequence: CASSLEQASGYTF. CDR3 nucleotides: TGTGCCAGCAGCTTAGAACAGGCGTCGGGCTACACCTTC.

This chain uses TRBV28 with TRBJ1-1; D gene uncertain. V shed 6 bases and J shed 4 bases, with 12 bases lying between them. The germline gives CDR1 MDHEN, CDR2 SYDVKM. The length of the CDR3 is 13 residues. In DNA, the CDR3 is TGTGCCAGCAGGATGTTCAGTGGCACTGAAGCTTTCTTT. Encoded protein: CASRMFSGTEAFF. The full variable domain, completed using reference TRBV28 and TRBJ1-1, is DVKVTQSSRYLVKRTGEKVFLECVQDMDHENMFWYRQDPGLGLRLIYFSYDVKMKEKGDIPEGYSVSREKKERFSLILESASTNQTSMYLCASRMFSGTEAFFGQGTRLTVV.

CDR3 in DNA: TGTGCCAGCAGCTTAGAGATTAGCAGATACAATGAGCAGTTCTTC. As protein: CASSLEISRYNEQFF. The genes are TRBV7-9 and TRBJ2-1; D remains unclear. The V gene's germline CDR1 is SEHNR and CDR2 FQNEAQ (reference sequence). V lost 1 base to trimming and J lost 4 bases, with 11 bases between them. The CDR3 is 15 amino acids.

The chain combines TRBV5-1 with TRBJ2-3; D is unclear. Trimming left V 4 bases short and J 2 bases short, with 17 bases between. The CDR3 is 16 residues long. From germline, CDR1 is SGHRS and CDR2 YFSETQ. CDR3 DNA sequence: TGCGCCAGCAGCCCCATAGGGCAGATTTCCACAGATACGCAGTATTTT. Residues: CASSPIGQISTDTQYF.

V and J are TRBV28 and TRBJ2-3; 14 bases fit TRBD2. The CDR3 is 18 amino acids. Germline values: CDR1 MDHEN, CDR2 SYDVKM. With V trimmed by 5 bases and J by 1 base, 8 bases remained unmatched. This chain's CDR3 is CASSVRPGLAGGTDTQYF. The CDR3 coding sequence is TGTGCCAGCAGTGTACGTCCGGGACTAGCGGGGGGCACAGATACGCAGTATTTT.

The chain links TRBV16 to TRBJ2-1; 8 bases are shared with TRBD1. This CDR3 has 15 residues. V gave up 2 bases and J gave up 0 bases; unmatched junction bases: 0. CDR1 KGHSY and CDR2 FQNENV come from the germline V gene. The CDR3 nucleotides read TGTGCCAGCAGCCAAGGACAGGGCTCCTACAATGAGCAGTTCTTC. It codes for CASSQGQGSYNEQFF.

This chain joins TRBV28 and TRBJ2-2, with D maybe TRBD1 (6 bases). This CDR3 is 17 amino acids long. Trimming took off 3 bases at V and 2 bases at J, with 16 bases between the two ends. The germline CDR1 and CDR2 sequences are MDHEN and SYDVKM. The DNA for the CDR3 is TGTGCCAGCAGTTTCCTGTTTGGGGACATCAACACCGGGGAGCTGTTTTTT. It yields the protein CASSFLFGDINTGELFF.

This clone was observed a single time. Here the CDR3 reads CASSERLAPTYNEQFF. The CDR3 DNA follows: TGTGCCAGCAGTGAACGACTAGCGCCCACCTACAATGAGCAGTTCTTC. V usage is TRBV6-4 and J usage is TRBJ2-1; TRBD2 aligns across 8 bases. CDR3 length: 16 residues. In germline, CDR1 is MRHNA, CDR2 SNTAGT. Trimming at V came to 3 bases and at J to 2 bases, leaving 6 bases not matched to a gene.

This clone is a singleton in its sample. CDR3 nucleotide sequence: TGTGCCAGCAGCCCGGGGACTAGCGGGATCACCGGGGAGCTGTTTTTT. It yields the protein CASSPGTSGITGELFF. The chain couples TRBV7-2 to TRBJ2-2; TRBD2 aligns across 13 bases. This CDR3 has 16 amino acids. Germline CDR1 reads SGHTA; CDR2 reads FQGNSA. Trimming removed 5 bases from V and 4 bases from J; junction bases left unmatched: 4. The full variable domain, in which reference TRBV7-2 and TRBJ2-2 provide the parts outside the CDR3, is GAGVSQSPSNKVTEKGKDVELRCDPISGHTALYWYRQSLGQGLEFLIYFQGNSAPDKSGLPSDRFSAERTGGSVSTLTIQRTQQEDSAVYLCASSPGTSGITGELFFGEGSRLTVL.

V usage is TRBV19 and J usage is TRBJ1-5, with D unresolved. Germline CDR1 is LNHDA and CDR2 is SQIVND (reference sequence). The length of the CDR3 is 13 residues. Between the trimmed V and J ends, which lost 4 bases and 7 bases, there was a span of 11 bases. The CDR3 protein is CASSKAREQPQHF. The CDR3 nucleotides are TGTGCCAGTAGTAAGGCTCGAGAGCAGCCCCAGCATTTT.

This chain connects TRBV19 to TRBJ2-5; 8 nucleotides match TRBD2. The CDR3 length is 14 residues. With 4 bases clipped from V and 2 bases from J, the junction kept 3 bases outside the gene matches. Germline V lookup: CDR1 LNHDA, CDR2 SQIVND (reference sequence). DNA for the CDR3: TGTGCCAGTAGTACCACTAGCGGACAAGAGACCCAGTACTTC. It yields the protein CASSTTSGQETQYF.

This rearrangement joins TRBV27 to TRBJ1-2, with D possibly TRBD1 on 6 matching bases. V was clipped by 2 bases and J by 9 bases, with 31 bases between them. Germline lookup yields CDR1 MNHEY and CDR2 SMNVEV (reference sequence). The CDR3 consists of 19 residues. The CDR3 nucleotides read TGTGCCAGCAGTTTAACCCGGACAGATCTAAGCCCAAGGTATGGCAGCTACACCTTC. Amino acids: CASSLTRTDLSPRYGSYTF.